These 5 T cell receptor beta chains share one sample of origin, sequenced in a study of CD8+ T cells in alopecia areata. Extraction and reverse transcription of RNA yielded cDNA as the sequencing template. Generated by immunoSEQ multiplex PCR, the TCRdb table keeps only in-frame clones and is missing some. The sample comprises approximately 89,000 clones, 45% to 60% of which are singletons, and 5.5% to 6% rests with the top ten. The sample consisted of NKG2D-high CD8+ T cells sorted from blood. The receptors stem from a human donor with alopecia areata.

Comments on this clone: Distinct nucleotide sequences in the sample also encode this CDR3. The chain has TRBV2 and TRBJ2-3; unclear D gene. From germline, CDR1 is SNHLY and CDR2 FYNNEI. The CDR3 is 12 amino acids. V lost 4 bases and J lost 6, with 8 bases in between. The CDR3 bases are TGTGCCAGCAGTGGCGACTCGGATACGCAGTATTTT. Translation: CASSGDSDTQYF. The entire variable domain, with the rest obtained from reference TRBV2 and TRBJ2-3, is as follows: EPEVTQTPSHQVTQMGQEVILRCVPISNHLYFYWYRQILGQKVEFLVSFYNNEISEKSEIFDDQFSVERPDGSNFTLKIRSTKLEDSAMYFCASSGDSDTQYFGPGTRLTVL.

The chain couples TRBV5-1 to TRBJ2-7, with D possibly TRBD2 on 6 matching bases. Looked up from germline, CDR1 is SGHRS and CDR2 is YFSETQ. The CDR3 totals 13 residues. Trimming removed 2 bases from V and 4 bases from J, with 10 bases in between. CDR3 nucleotides: TGCGCCAGCAGCTTTGCGGGGACGTACGAGCAGTACTTC. As protein: CASSFAGTYEQYF.

The V gene is TRBV27, the J gene TRBJ1-1; D is ambiguous. The germline V gene has CDR1 MNHEY and CDR2 SMNVEV (reference sequence). The CDR3 has 14 amino acids. Deletions cut 3 bases from V and 1 base from J, with 9 bases between. The chain's CDR3 is CASSFKGPNTEAFF. The CDR3 region has the DNA TGTGCCAGCAGTTTCAAAGGGCCGAACACTGAAGCTTTCTTT.

V gene TRBV9 combines with J gene TRBJ2-1; TRBD2 agrees at 8 bases. The germline V gene has CDR1 SGDLS and CDR2 YYNGEE. The junction had 10 bases not matched to a gene; V was cut back by 3 bases and J by 8 bases. The CDR3 spans 15 residues. The CDR3 DNA is TGTGCCAGCAGCGATATGGGACTAGTCGGGGATGAGCAGTTCTTC. Residues: CASSDMGLVGDEQFF. Full variable domain (rest looked up from reference TRBV9 and TRBJ2-1): DSGVTQTPKHLITATGQRVTLRCSPRSGDLSVYWYQQSLDQGLQFLIQYYNGEERAKGNILERFSAQQFPDLHSELNLSSLELGDSALYFCASSDMGLVGDEQFFGPGTRLTVL.

The chain joins TRBV6-5 to TRBJ2-3; TRBD2 agrees at 8 bases. The CDR3 runs 14 residues. After removal of 10 bases from V and 3 bases from J, the junction contained 9 bases not matched to a gene. Germline values: CDR1 MNHEY, CDR2 SVGAGI. CDR3 DNA sequence: TGTGCCATCAGCAATAGCGGGGAGACAGATACGCAGTATTTT. Translated, it gives CAISNSGETDTQYF.